These 9 T cell receptor beta chains share one sample of origin, sequenced in a study of T cells in Graves' hyperthyroidism and ophthalmopathy. TCR beta CDR3 regions were amplified from RNA transcripts. The study used the HTBI primer set for a first-round RT-PCR of the TCR CDR3. TCRdb analysed the multiplex PCR reads with MiXCR anew, one entry per CDR3 protein. Altogether hundreds of thousands of distinct CDR3 sequences are present, 16% being singletons, with the ten largest covering 3% to 4.5%. Material: blood. Every receptor here comes from a woman aged 25 to 39 with Graves' hyperthyroidism.

This clonotype came up many times. The V and J genes are TRBV28 and TRBJ1-6; D not resolved. The V end lost 5 bases, the J end lost 6 bases, and 17 bases lay between the germline ends. The CDR3 contains 16 residues. Germline V gives CDR1 MDHEN, CDR2 SYDVKM. The CDR3: CASSGLGFRPNSPLHF. The DNA of the CDR3 is TGTGCCAGCAGTGGACTGGGTTTCCGACCTAATTCACCCCTCCACTTT.

This clonotype was detected ten times or more. The gene calls are TRBV7-2 and TRBJ2-7; 8 nucleotides line up with TRBD2. CDR1 and CDR2 from the germline V gene are SGHTA and FQGNSA. The V gene end was trimmed by 4 bases and the J gene end by 1 base; junction bases not matched to a gene: 6. The CDR3 spans 15 residues. The CDR3 spells CASSSGLARSYEQYF. The CDR3 DNA reads as TGTGCCAGCAGCTCTGGACTAGCCCGTTCCTACGAGCAGTACTTC.

This clonotype was seen at least ten times. This chain connects TRBV2 to TRBJ1-1, with D hard to call. The V end lost 7 bases, the J end lost 6 bases, and 12 bases lay between the germline ends. Germline-derived CDR1 and CDR2 are SNHLY and FYNNEI. The CDR3 loop spans 12 amino acids. DNA for the CDR3: TGTGCCAGCAAAAGGGATCAGGCTGAAGCTTTCTTT. It specifies CASKRDQAEAFF.

This clonotype turned up a few times. This chain connects TRBV5-4 to TRBJ2-1, with D perhaps TRBD2 (5 bases). V was shortened by 4 bases and J by 7 bases, with 12 bases between the two germline ends. The CDR3 length is 13 residues. Germline assignment: CDR1 SGHNT and CDR2 YYREEE (reference sequence). The CDR3 is CASSPLLANEQFF. The CDR3 DNA sequence: TGTGCCAGCAGCCCGCTTTTAGCGAATGAGCAGTTCTTC.

This clonotype was observed a few times. The V and J genes are TRBV28 and TRBJ2-7; no clear D. Germline V gene lookup returns CDR1 MDHEN and CDR2 SYDVKM. V was pared by 2 bases and J by 2 bases, with 10 bases between. The length of the CDR3 is 14 residues. As DNA, the CDR3 is TGTGCCAGCAGTTTAGGTAGGCGGACCTACGAGCAGTACTTC. It is translated as CASSLGRRTYEQYF.

Only a few counts were recorded for this clonotype. The junction does not match germline at one end; this may be a read error. The chain recombines TRBV9 with TRBJ2-3, with D tentatively TRBD1 or TRBD2 (5 bases each). The CDR3 has 14 residues. The germline V gene has CDR1 SGDLS and CDR2 YYNGEE. CDR3 sequence reads: CASSVGGAQDMQYF. CDR3 coding DNA: TGTGCCAGCAGCGTTGGGGGAGCACAAGATATGCAGTATTTT.

Note on this clonotype: One base away lies a much larger clone, so this may be a sequencing read error. The V call is TRBV6-2 or TRBV6-3, the J call TRBJ2-2; possible D gene TRBD2, 6 bases. CDR1 and CDR2 (germline): MNHEY, SVGEGT. The CDR3 covers 20 residues. Here the CDR3 reads CASSQTAGLYLLPNTGELVF. The CDR3 DNA sequence: TGTGCCAGCAGCCAAACGGCGGGACTCTACCTCCTACCGAACACCGGGGAGCTGGTTTTT.

This clonotype was seen many times. The gene calls are TRBV5-6 and TRBJ2-1; 9 nucleotides match TRBD2. The V gene's germline CDR1 is SGHDT and CDR2 YYEEEE. V lost 4 bases, J lost 4 bases, and 9 bases stayed unmatched. This CDR3 has 16 residues. The CDR3 protein is CASSLGLAGLYNEQFF. In nucleotides, the CDR3 is TGTGCCAGCAGCCTGGGGCTAGCGGGATTGTACAATGAGCAGTTCTTC.

This chain joins TRBV9 and TRBJ2-7, with 9 bases lining up with TRBD1. The CDR3 covers 14 residues. The germline V gene has CDR1 SGDLS and CDR2 YYNGEE. J lost 3 bases, V lost 3 bases, and 4 bases had no gene match. DNA for the CDR3: TGTGCCAGCAGCGGACAGGGGGGGAACTACGAGCAGTACTTC. Encoded protein: CASSGQGGNYEQYF. Complete variable domain (other parts from reference TRBV9 and TRBJ2-7): DSGVTQTPKHLITATGQRVTLRCSPRSGDLSVYWYQQSLDQGLQFLIQYYNGEERAKGNILERFSAQQFPDLHSELNLSSLELGDSALYFCASSGQGGNYEQYFGPGTRLTVT.